What follows describes a single T cell receptor beta chain. No antigen is known for it. The entry originates in a study of OX40 agonist ivuxolimab in advanced cancers. Study-level background: Patients in the trial were receiving intravenous ivuxolimab every 2 weeks, at doses of 0.01 to 10 mg/kg. Partial responses were observed in three patients, of whom one had hepatocellular carcinoma and two had cutaneous melanoma. Findings of the study overall: The investigators did not determine what antigen specificity the expanded peripheral T cells had. On average, a greater number of expanded clones characterised CD8+ T cells relative to CD4+.

The CDR3 runs to 15 residues. Germline V CDR1 and CDR2: LNHDA, SQIVND (reference sequence). V lost 5 bases to trimming and J lost 8 bases, with 18 bases between them. The assay was immunoSEQ multiplex PCR, and TCRdb's table has in-frame clones only and misses some. The sample lists tens of thousands of clones, 90% occurring once. Source: CD4+ or CD8+ T cells sorted from blood, taken in a trial of the OX40 agonist ivuxolimab. The chain joins TRBV19 to TRBJ1-4; D may be TRBD1 (5 bases). This TCR came from an adult with an advanced solid tumor such as melanoma, head and neck, liver or kidney cancer. The CDR3 nucleotides are TGTGCCAGTAGTGTGGGGGGGATAGTCGACGAAAAACTGTTTTTT. Its protein is CASSVGGIVDEKLFF.